This T cell receptor beta chain was sequenced for a study of blood T cell repertoires in COVID-19. Study in general: Acute and convalescent COVID-19 samples came from the United States, Italy and Spain. PBMCs, B-cell-depleted T cells, or T cells provided the cDNA or gDNA that made up the material.

V dropped 4 bases and J dropped 1; count of bases not matched to a gene: 6. The CDR3 extends over 16 amino acids. Per germline, CDR1 SGHVS and CDR2 FQNEAQ. Per the original methods: Estimates of nucleated cell counts were drawn from the amplification of reference gene primers. Method: immunoSEQ multiplex PCR; TCRdb's copy keeps in-frame clones and lacks some. D and trimming were read from the DNA, whereas the V and J calls and clone size are those reported in that table. Of fewer than 300,000 clones listed, approximately 90% are singletons. The chain is built from TRBV7-8 and TRBJ2-5; TRBD2 agrees at 10 bases. Sequenced: peripheral blood. The origin of this receptor is a woman between 40 and 55 years old who had recovered from COVID-19. Here the CDR3 DNA reads TGTGCCAGCAGCTCGTCTAGCGGGAGTCCCCAAGAGACCCAGTACTTC. It yields the protein CASSSSSGSPQETQYF.